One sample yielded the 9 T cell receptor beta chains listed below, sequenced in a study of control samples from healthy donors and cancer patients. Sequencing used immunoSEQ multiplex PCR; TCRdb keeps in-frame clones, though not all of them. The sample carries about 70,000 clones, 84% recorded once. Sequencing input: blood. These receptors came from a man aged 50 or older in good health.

In DNA form, the CDR3 reads TGTGCCAGCTCACCGGGACTGACTTTCGCTTTCTTT. Its translation is CASSPGLTFAFF. The chain joins TRBV18 to TRBJ1-1, with TRBD1 as a possible D gene (5 bases). The germline V and J ends were trimmed by 3 bases and 11 bases, with 13 bases remaining between them. Germline V lookup: CDR1 KGHSH, CDR2 LQKENI. The CDR3 spans 12 residues.

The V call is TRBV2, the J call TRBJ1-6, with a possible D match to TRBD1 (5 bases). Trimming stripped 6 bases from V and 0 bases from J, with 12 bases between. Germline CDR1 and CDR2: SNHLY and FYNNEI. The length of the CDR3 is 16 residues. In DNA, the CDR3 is TGTGCCAGCAGGGGACGATCGAGCTCCTATAATTCACCCCTCCACTTT. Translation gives CASRGRSSSYNSPLHF.

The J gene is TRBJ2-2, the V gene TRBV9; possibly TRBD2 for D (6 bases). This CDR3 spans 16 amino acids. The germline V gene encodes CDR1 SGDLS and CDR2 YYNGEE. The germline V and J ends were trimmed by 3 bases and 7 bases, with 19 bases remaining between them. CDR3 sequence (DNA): TGTGCCAGCAGCGCCCCCGGAGGGTGGCAGAACGGGGAGCTGTTTTTT. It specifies CASSAPGGWQNGELFF.

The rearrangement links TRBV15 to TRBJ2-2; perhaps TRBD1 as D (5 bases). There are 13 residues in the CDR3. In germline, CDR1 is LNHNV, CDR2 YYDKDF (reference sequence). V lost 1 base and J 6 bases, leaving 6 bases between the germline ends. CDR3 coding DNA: TGTGCCACCAGCAGAGTCAGGGCCGGGGAGCTGTTTTTT. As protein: CATSRVRAGELFF.

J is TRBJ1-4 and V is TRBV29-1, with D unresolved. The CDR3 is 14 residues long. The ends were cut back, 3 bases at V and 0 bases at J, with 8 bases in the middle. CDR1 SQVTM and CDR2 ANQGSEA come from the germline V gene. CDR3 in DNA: TGCAGCGTTGATGGTACCTCAACTAATGAAAAACTGTTTTTT. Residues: CSVDGTSTNEKLFF.

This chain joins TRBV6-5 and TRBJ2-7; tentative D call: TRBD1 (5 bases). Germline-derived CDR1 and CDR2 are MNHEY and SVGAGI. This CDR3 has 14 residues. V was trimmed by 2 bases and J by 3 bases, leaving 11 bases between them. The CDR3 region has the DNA TGTGCCAGCAGTTACAGGGGTCTACTCTACGAGCAGTACTTC. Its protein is CASSYRGLLYEQYF.

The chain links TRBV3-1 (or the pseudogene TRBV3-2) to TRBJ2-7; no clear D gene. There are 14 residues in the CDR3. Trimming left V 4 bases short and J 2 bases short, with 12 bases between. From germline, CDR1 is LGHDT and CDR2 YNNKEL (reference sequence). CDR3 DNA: TGTGCCAGCAGCCCATCCTCTAGACCCTACGAGCAGTACTTC. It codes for CASSPSSRPYEQYF.

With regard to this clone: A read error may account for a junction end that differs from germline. Written as DNA, the CDR3 is TGTGCCAGCAGATTAGCGGCTAGGGGACCCTACGAGCAGTACTTC. Translating it yields CASRLAARGPYEQYF. The J gene is TRBJ2-7, the V gene TRBV7-2; possibly TRBD2 for D (6 bases). The CDR3 runs to 15 residues. Germline V gene sequence: CDR1 SGHTA, CDR2 FQGNSA.

The CDR3 spells CASSVGSNQETQYF. The CDR3 nucleotides are TGTGCCAGCAGCGTAGGGAGCAACCAAGAGACCCAGTACTTC. The chain carries TRBV9 and TRBJ2-5; D unclear. CDR3 size: 14 residues. Per the germline V gene, CDR1 is SGDLS and CDR2 is YYNGEE. The ends were cut back, 0 bases at V and 0 bases at J, with 6 bases in the middle.